This note documents a single T cell receptor (beta chain) sequence. Its antigen remains unidentified. This sample was taken from a study of radiotherapy plus CTLA-4 blockade in lung cancer. Across the study: Objective responses were seen in under 20% of patients, disease control in roughly 30%. The study's findings and limits: In blood, after radiotherapy plus ipilimumab, tumor-derived TCR clones expanded. The best predictor of response was reported to be early blood T cell clone dynamics, with interferon-beta.

Profiled with immunoSEQ multiplex PCR; TCRdb holds only in-frame clones, not every one. This table has about 95,000 clones, around four fifths appearing once. The CDR3 consists of 14 residues. With V trimmed by 3 bases and J by 6 bases, 0 bases remained unmatched. The germline CDR1 and CDR2 sequences are SGHVS and FNYEAQ. It was focal radiation plus CTLA-4 blockade with ipilimumab that patients with chemo-refractory metastatic non-small-cell lung cancer received. This TCR was recovered from a human donor with non-small cell lung cancer who had a partial response to radiotherapy plus ipilimumab. This specimen consisted of peripheral blood, obtained from a patient treated with radiotherapy plus ipilimumab. V is TRBV7-6 and J is TRBJ2-2; 11 nucleotides line up with TRBD1. The chain's CDR3 is CASSLGQGAGELFF. The CDR3 DNA reads TGTGCCAGCAGCTTGGGACAGGGGGCCGGGGAGCTGTTTTTT.